The rows below give T cell receptor beta chains drawn from one sample of a study of blood T cell repertoires in COVID-19. TCRdb keeps only in-frame clones here, not all; method: immunoSEQ multiplex PCR. The sample carries approximately 230,000 clones, around 84% recorded once. The specimen sequenced was PBMCs or T cells enriched from blood (not recorded which). The receptors were gathered from a man between 40 and 49 years old who had recovered from COVID-19. The CDR3 runs from the conserved cysteine through the conserved F or W. A D gene is named only where the DNA matches it firmly. For some rows the clone size is stated as once, few or many, or as a class when expanded; others skip it.

D gene: TRBD1; clone size: -; CDR3 length: 14; V gene: TRBV9; J gene: TRBJ2-2; CDR3 protein: CASSVGGGNGELFF; CDR3 DNA: TGTGCCAGCAGCGTAGGAGGGGGCAACGGGGAGCTGTTTTTT
D gene: TRBD1; clone size: -; CDR3 length: 18; V gene: TRBV5-1; J gene: TRBJ1-1; CDR3 protein: CASSAGTGALGLISEAFF; CDR3 DNA: TGCGCCAGCAGCGCTGGGACAGGAGCACTTGGGCTTATCTCTGAAGCTTTCTTT
D gene: TRBD1; clone size: -; CDR3 length: 15; V gene: TRBV28; J gene: TRBJ1-1; CDR3 protein: CASSHDRGMNTEAFF; CDR3 DNA: TGTGCCAGCAGTCATGACAGGGGTATGAACACTGAAGCTTTCTTT
D gene: TRBD1; clone size: -; CDR3 length: 15; V gene: TRBV5-4; J gene: TRBJ2-7; CDR3 protein: CASSFQTGLGHEQYF; CDR3 DNA: TGTGCCAGCAGCTTCCAGACAGGGTTAGGGCACGAGCAGTACTTC
D gene: TRBD1; clone size: -; CDR3 length: 14; V gene: TRBV9; J gene: TRBJ1-1; CDR3 protein: CASSVSGGRTEAFF; CDR3 DNA: TGTGCCAGCAGCGTTTCAGGGGGCCGCACTGAAGCTTTCTTT
D gene: -; clone size: once; CDR3 length: 15; V gene: TRBV6-2/TRBV6-3; J gene: TRBJ2-3; CDR3 protein: CASSYDQGGTDTQYF; CDR3 DNA: TGTGCCAGCAGTTACGACCAGGGGGGTACAGATACGCAGTATTTT
D gene: -; clone size: -; CDR3 length: 16; V gene: TRBV18; J gene: TRBJ2-2; CDR3 protein: CASSPSATGFTGELFF; CDR3 DNA: TGTGCCAGCTCACCATCGGCTACGGGTTTCACCGGGGAGCTGTTTTTT
D gene: TRBD2; clone size: -; CDR3 length: 15; V gene: TRBV20-1; J gene: TRBJ2-1; CDR3 protein: CSASFAGVTIDEQFF; CDR3 DNA: TGCAGTGCTAGTTTTGCGGGAGTTACGATAGATGAGCAGTTCTTC
D gene: TRBD1; clone size: -; CDR3 length: 15; V gene: TRBV5-8; J gene: TRBJ1-5; CDR3 protein: CASSFGTGGGKPQHF; CDR3 DNA: TGTGCCAGCAGCTTCGGGACAGGGGGCGGAAAGCCCCAGCATTTT
D gene: TRBD1; clone size: -; CDR3 length: 16; V gene: TRBV7-9; J gene: TRBJ2-1; CDR3 protein: CASSSITTGGAGEQFF; CDR3 DNA: TGTGCCAGCAGCTCCATCACGACAGGGGGCGCCGGGGAGCAGTTCTTC
D gene: -; clone size: -; CDR3 length: 13; V gene: TRBV30; J gene: TRBJ1-5; CDR3 protein: CAWSVIGNQPQHF; CDR3 DNA: TGTGCCTGGAGTGTAATCGGCAATCAGCCCCAGCATTTT
D gene: TRBD2; clone size: -; CDR3 length: 15; V gene: TRBV6-4; J gene: TRBJ2-3; CDR3 protein: CASSDGREATDTQYF; CDR3 DNA: TGTGCCAGCAGTGACGGGCGGGAGGCAACAGATACGCAGTATTTT
D gene: -; clone size: -; CDR3 length: 14; V gene: TRBV24-1; J gene: TRBJ2-5; CDR3 protein: CATSDTGTQETQYF; CDR3 DNA: TGTGCCACCAGTGATACGGGGACTCAAGAGACCCAGTACTTC
D gene: TRBD2; clone size: -; CDR3 length: 14; V gene: TRBV19; J gene: TRBJ2-1; CDR3 protein: CASRLAGSYNEQFF; CDR3 DNA: TGTGCCAGTAGGTTAGCGGGCTCCTACAATGAGCAGTTCTTC
D gene: TRBD2; clone size: -; CDR3 length: 15; V gene: TRBV6-5; J gene: TRBJ2-7; CDR3 protein: CASSYDTSGRSEQYF; CDR3 DNA: TGTGCCAGCAGTTATGATACTAGCGGGAGATCCGAGCAGTACTTC
D gene: TRBD1; clone size: once; CDR3 length: 13; V gene: TRBV12-3/TRBV12-4; J gene: TRBJ1-1; CDR3 protein: CASSTGQGLKAFF; CDR3 DNA: TGTGCCAGCAGTACCGGACAGGGTCTGAAAGCTTTCTTT
D gene: TRBD2; clone size: -; CDR3 length: 15; V gene: TRBV3-1/TRBV3-2; J gene: TRBJ2-7; CDR3 protein: CASSQESGVNYEQYF; CDR3 DNA: TGTGCCAGCAGCCAAGAAAGCGGGGTCAACTACGAGCAGTACTTC